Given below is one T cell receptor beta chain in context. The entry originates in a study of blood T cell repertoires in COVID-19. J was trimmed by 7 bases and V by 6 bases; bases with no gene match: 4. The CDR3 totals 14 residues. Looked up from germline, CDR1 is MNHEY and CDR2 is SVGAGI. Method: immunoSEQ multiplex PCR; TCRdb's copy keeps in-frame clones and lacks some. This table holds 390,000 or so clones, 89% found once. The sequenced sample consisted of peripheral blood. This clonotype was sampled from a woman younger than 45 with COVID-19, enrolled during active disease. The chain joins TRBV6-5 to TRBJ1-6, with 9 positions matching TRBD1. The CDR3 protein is CASRMTGGNSPLHF. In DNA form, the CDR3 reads TGTGCCAGCAGGATGACAGGGGGAAATTCACCCCTCCACTTT.